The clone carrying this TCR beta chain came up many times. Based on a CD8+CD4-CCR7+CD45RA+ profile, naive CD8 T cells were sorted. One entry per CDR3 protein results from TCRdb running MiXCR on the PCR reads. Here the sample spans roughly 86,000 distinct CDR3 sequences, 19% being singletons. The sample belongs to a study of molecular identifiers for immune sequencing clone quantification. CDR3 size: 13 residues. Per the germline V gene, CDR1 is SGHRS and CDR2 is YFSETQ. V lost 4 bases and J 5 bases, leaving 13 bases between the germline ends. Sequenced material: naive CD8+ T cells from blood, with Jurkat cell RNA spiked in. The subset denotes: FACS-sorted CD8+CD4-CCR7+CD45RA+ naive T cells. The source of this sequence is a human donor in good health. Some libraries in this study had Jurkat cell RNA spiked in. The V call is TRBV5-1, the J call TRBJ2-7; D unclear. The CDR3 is CASSPTLINEQYF. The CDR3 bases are TGCGCCAGCAGCCCAACCTTAATTAACGAGCAGTACTTC.